Listed here are 9 T cell receptor beta chains from one sample, sequenced in a study of cytomegalovirus exposure and HLA in healthy donors. Generated by immunoSEQ multiplex PCR, the TCRdb table keeps only in-frame clones and is missing some. The sample yields over 250,000 clones, 87% seen once. Sequences were obtained from PBMCs. Source of these receptors: a woman in her 30s in good health and CMV-seropositive.

CDR3 sequence: CASSMTGTGNTIYF. For the CDR3, the DNA is TGTGCCAGTAGTATGACAGGAACTGGAAACACCATATATTTT. The V call is TRBV19, the J call TRBJ1-3, with a tentative D call TRBD1 (6 bases). Germline V gives CDR1 LNHDA, CDR2 SQIVND (reference sequence). V was shortened by 3 bases and J by 2 bases, with 8 bases between the two germline ends. The CDR3 length is 14 residues. The full variable domain, rest sourced from reference TRBV19 and TRBJ1-3, is DGGITQSPKYLFRKEGQNVTLSCEQNLNHDAMYWYRQDPGQGLRLIYYSQIVNDFQKGDIAEGYSVSREKKESFPLTVTSAQKNPTAFYLCASSMTGTGNTIYFGEGSWLTVV.

The rearrangement links TRBV30 to TRBJ2-7; D gene unclear. This CDR3 is 13 amino acids long. The germline V and J ends were trimmed by 4 bases and 1 base, with 11 bases remaining between them. Germline CDR1 reads GTSNPN; CDR2 reads SVGIG (reference sequence). CDR3 DNA: TGTGCCTGGAATAATGGCCAGTCCTACGAGCAGTACTTC. It is translated as CAWNNGQSYEQYF.

The chain combines TRBV28 with TRBJ2-2, with TRBD2 matching over 10 bases. Trimming cost V 3 bases and J 5 bases; bases outside gene matches: 6. The germline gives CDR1 MDHEN, CDR2 SYDVKM. The CDR3 is 16 amino acids. Here the CDR3 reads CASSFWFSGGTGELFF. The CDR3 DNA is TGTGCCAGCAGTTTTTGGTTTAGCGGGGGGACCGGGGAGCTGTTTTTT.

This clone was detected only once. V usage is TRBV27 and J usage is TRBJ1-5; 8 bases line up with TRBD1. The germline V gene encodes CDR1 MNHEY and CDR2 SMNVEV (reference sequence). V lost 4 bases and J lost 4; bases outside the gene matches: 9. The CDR3 sequence is 16 residues long. For the CDR3, the DNA is TGTGCCAGCAGTTCCCTCCGGACAGGGAGTAATCAGCCCCAGCATTTT. The encoded protein is CASSSLRTGSNQPQHF.

The rearrangement joins TRBV6-5 to TRBJ2-1, with 8 bases matching TRBD1. CDR1 is MNHEY, CDR2 SVGAGI, per germline. V lost 7 bases to trimming and J lost 8 bases; unmatched junction nucleotides: 13. The CDR3 covers 15 residues. The CDR3 reads CASNDRGQGAHEQFF. CDR3 nucleotide sequence: TGTGCCAGCAACGATAGGGGGCAGGGGGCACATGAGCAGTTCTTC.

The chain employs TRBV27 and TRBJ2-3, with 11 bases identical to TRBD2. Germline CDR1 and CDR2: MNHEY and SMNVEV (reference sequence). J lost 5 bases, V lost 8 bases, and 12 bases had no gene match. The CDR3 contains 16 residues. CDR3 DNA sequence: TGTGCCAGCTCCCCCCTAGCGGGGGGCGCACGAGATACGCAGTATTTT. Translated, it gives CASSPLAGGARDTQYF.

CDR3 loop: CSENQVGVEPPDTQYF. The CDR3 nucleotides are TGCAGCGAAAACCAGGTTGGGGTTGAACCTCCAGATACGCAGTATTTT. The chain is built from TRBV29-1 and TRBJ2-3; D is ambiguous. CDR3 length: 16 residues. V lost 7 bases and J lost 4, with 24 bases in between. The germline CDR1 and CDR2 sequences are SQVTM and ANQGSEA.

The chain uses TRBV7-6 and TRBJ2-2; D gene ambiguous. This CDR3 has 17 amino acids. V lost 4 bases to trimming and J lost 3 bases, with 18 bases between them. Germline loops: CDR1 SGHVS, CDR2 FNYEAQ. The CDR3 loop reads CASSSPGEGRYTGELFF. CDR3 nucleotides: TGTGCCAGCAGCTCCCCCGGCGAAGGGCGGTACACCGGGGAGCTGTTTTTT.

V and J are TRBV27 and TRBJ2-1, with TRBD2 matching over 9 bases. CDR1 MNHEY and CDR2 SMNVEV come from the germline V gene (reference sequence). CDR3 length: 22 residues. V dropped 2 bases and J dropped 0; count of bases not matched to a gene: 20. CDR3: CASSLNSGGTLEKNYSYNEQFF. In DNA form, the CDR3 reads TGTGCCAGCAGTTTAAATAGCGGGGGAACACTCGAGAAGAACTACTCCTACAATGAGCAGTTCTTC.